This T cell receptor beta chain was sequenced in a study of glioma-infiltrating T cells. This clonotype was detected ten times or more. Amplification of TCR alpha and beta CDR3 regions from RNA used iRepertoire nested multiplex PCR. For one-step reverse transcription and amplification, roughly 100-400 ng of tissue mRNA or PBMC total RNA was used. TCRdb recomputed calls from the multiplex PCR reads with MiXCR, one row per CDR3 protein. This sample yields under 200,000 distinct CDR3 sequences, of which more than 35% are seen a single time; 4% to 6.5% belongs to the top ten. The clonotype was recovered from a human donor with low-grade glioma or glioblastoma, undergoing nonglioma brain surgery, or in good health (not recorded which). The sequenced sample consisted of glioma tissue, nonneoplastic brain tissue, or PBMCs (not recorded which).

The CDR3 bases are TGTGCCAGCAGTTATTCGGGACTAGCGGGATTAGGCGATGAGCAGTTCTTC. Residues: CASSYSGLAGLGDEQFF. The rearrangement links TRBV6-6 to TRBJ2-1, with 13 positions matching TRBD2. The V segment lost 3 bases and the J segment 8 bases; nucleotides outside the gene matches: 10. The CDR3 runs to 17 residues. CDR1 and CDR2 (germline): MNHNY, SVGAGI (reference sequence).